The 22 T cell receptor beta chains reported below all come from one sample, sequenced in a study of beta chain features in type 1 diabetes. The whole isolated RNA underwent reverse transcription, so sequencing captured expressed TCRB transcripts. Repertoires were generated with immunoSEQ multiplex PCR, while TCRdb's copy carries only in-frame clones and drops some. This sample yields some 250,000 clones, of which around a quarter are seen a single time; approximately 4% belongs to the top ten. The sample was central memory CD4+ T cells from blood. The receptors come from a man aged 25 to 40 in good health.

The chain joins TRBV5-4 to TRBJ2-7, with D tentatively TRBD2 (6 bases). Germline lookup yields CDR1 SGHNT and CDR2 YYREEE (reference sequence). Trimming cost V 0 bases and J 0 bases, with 13 bases left between them. There are 16 residues in the CDR3. CDR3 sequence reads: CASSLDGDSGSYEQYF. CDR3 DNA: TGTGCCAGCAGCTTGGATGGGGATAGCGGCTCCTACGAGCAGTACTTC.

This clone occurred many times. The chain couples TRBV30 to TRBJ2-7; tentative D call: TRBD1 (6 bases). CDR1 and CDR2 from the germline V gene are GTSNPN and SVGIG (reference sequence). The CDR3 has 15 amino acids. Trimming removed 0 bases from V and 0 bases from J, with 12 bases in between. The CDR3 bases are TGTGCCTGGAGTGTACAGGGCGGTAGCTCCTACGAGCAGTACTTC. Translated: CAWSVQGGSSYEQYF.

This clone was counted between two and nine times. The genes are TRBV9 and TRBJ2-1, with 8 nucleotides matching TRBD2. The CDR3 is 17 residues long. The germline gives CDR1 SGDLS, CDR2 YYNGEE. V lost 4 bases, J lost 1 base, and 10 bases stayed unmatched. CDR3 region: CASSLIPLAASYNEQFF. The CDR3 DNA follows: TGTGCCAGCAGCCTTATACCACTAGCGGCATCCTACAATGAGCAGTTCTTC.

This clone has a handful of counts. The chain has TRBV10-2 and TRBJ1-3; D not certain. The ends were cut back, 7 bases at V and 0 bases at J, with 4 bases in the middle. Germline lookup yields CDR1 WSHSY and CDR2 SAAADI. The CDR3 has 12 residues. The CDR3 bases are TGCGCCAGCAAATTCTCTGGAAACACCATATATTTT. Its translation: CASKFSGNTIYF.

This clone was picked up a small number of times. This rearrangement joins TRBV6-1 to TRBJ2-1; D remains ambiguous. CDR1 is MNHNS, CDR2 SASEGT, per germline. This CDR3 is 14 amino acids long. The ends were cut back, 1 base at V and 8 bases at J, with 12 bases in the middle. The CDR3 loop reads CASSEDRPRDEQFF. CDR3 DNA: TGTGCCAGCAGTGAAGACAGACCAAGGGATGAGCAGTTCTTC.

V and J are TRBV2 and TRBJ1-5; TRBD1 matches at 10 bases. V was clipped by 2 bases and J by 6 bases; unmatched bases: 7. The germline CDR1 and CDR2 sequences are SNHLY and FYNNEI. The CDR3 sequence is 16 residues long. The CDR3 region is CASSESGTGVGQPQHF. The CDR3 bases are TGTGCCAGCAGTGAATCCGGGACAGGGGTAGGTCAGCCCCAGCATTTT.

With regard to this clone: The same CDR3 arises from other DNA sequences in this sample as well. The chain couples TRBV7-2 to TRBJ1-2, with D perhaps matching TRBD1 (5 bases). The CDR3 has 13 residues. V shed 0 bases and J shed 4 bases, with 6 bases lying between them. The V gene's germline CDR1 is SGHTA and CDR2 FQGNSA. Here the CDR3 DNA reads TGTGCCAGCAGCTTAGCCGGGGGCTATGGCTACACCTTC. This encodes CASSLAGGYGYTF.

The chain combines TRBV7-2 with TRBJ2-5, with 9 nucleotides matching TRBD1. V dropped 3 bases and J dropped 0; count of bases not matched to a gene: 2. Germline loops: CDR1 SGHTA, CDR2 FQGNSA. The CDR3 has 15 residues. The CDR3 reads CASSLGQGYQETQYF. The CDR3 DNA is TGTGCCAGCAGCTTGGGACAGGGATACCAAGAGACCCAGTACTTC.

The V call is TRBV11-2, the J call TRBJ2-1, with TRBD2 as a possible D gene (5 bases). The germline CDR1 and CDR2 sequences are SGHAT and FQNNGV. The CDR3 runs to 12 residues. V lost 3 bases and J 7 bases, leaving 7 bases between the germline ends. This chain's CDR3 is CASSFWTNEQFF. The CDR3 nucleotides read TGTGCCAGCAGCTTTTGGACTAATGAGCAGTTCTTC.

The CDR3 loop reads CAWGTGGWGYTF. The CDR3 DNA reads TGTGCCTGGGGAACAGGGGGCTGGGGCTACACCTTC. The rearrangement links TRBV30 to TRBJ1-2; 9 positions match TRBD1. V shed 5 bases, J shed 8 bases, and the junction held 6 bases outside the gene matches. Germline assignment: CDR1 GTSNPN and CDR2 SVGIG (reference sequence). The CDR3 is 12 amino acids.

V usage is TRBV11-1 and J usage is TRBJ1-1; D remains unclear. The V end was cut by 5 bases, the J end by 3 bases, with 10 bases between. The CDR3 extends over 13 amino acids. Germline lookup yields CDR1 SGHAT and CDR2 FQDESV (reference sequence). This chain's CDR3 is CASSNRKDTEAFF. CDR3 DNA sequence: TGTGCCAGCAGCAACCGAAAGGACACTGAAGCTTTCTTT.

The chain recombines TRBV29-1 with TRBJ2-3, with 7 positions matching TRBD1. This CDR3 has 16 amino acids. Germline assignment: CDR1 SQVTM and CDR2 ANQGSEA. With V trimmed by 1 base and J by 4 bases, 11 bases remained unmatched. CDR3 region: CSVEAPGTERADTQYF. The CDR3 DNA reads as TGCAGCGTTGAAGCCCCAGGGACAGAGAGGGCAGATACGCAGTATTTT.

This clone was detected only a few times. The chain joins TRBV28 to TRBJ2-7, with 9 bases matching TRBD2. V dropped 4 bases and J dropped 3; count of bases not matched to a gene: 7. Per germline, CDR1 MDHEN and CDR2 SYDVKM. The length of the CDR3 is 15 residues. The CDR3 loop is CASSSPGTSRYEQYF. The CDR3 DNA reads as TGTGCCAGCAGTTCCCCCGGGACTAGCCGCTACGAGCAGTACTTC. The whole variable domain, filled in from reference TRBV28 and TRBJ2-7, reads DVKVTQSSRYLVKRTGEKVFLECVQDMDHENMFWYRQDPGLGLRLIYFSYDVKMKEKGDIPEGYSVSREKKERFSLILESASTNQTSMYLCASSSPGTSRYEQYFGPGTRLTVT.

The chain uses TRBV6-1 and TRBJ1-2; D gene ambiguous. Trimming cost V 6 bases and J 5 bases, with 7 bases left between them. Germline lookup yields CDR1 MNHNS and CDR2 SASEGT. The CDR3 has 11 amino acids. Written as DNA, the CDR3 is TGTGCCAGCAGACAGATGTATGGCTACACCTTC. Its translation is CASRQMYGYTF.

CDR3 in DNA: TGTGCCAGCAGCTTAAGGGCAGGGGCTGGGGCCAACGTCCTGACTTTC. Translated, it gives CASSLRAGAGANVLTF. The gene calls are TRBV7-2 and TRBJ2-6, with a possible D match to TRBD1 (6 bases). CDR3 size: 16 residues. Trimming shortened V by 2 bases and J by 2 bases, and 10 bases separated the two germline ends. CDR1 is SGHTA, CDR2 FQGNSA, per germline. The whole variable domain, remainder taken from reference TRBV7-2 and TRBJ2-6, is GAGVSQSPSNKVTEKGKDVELRCDPISGHTALYWYRQSLGQGLEFLIYFQGNSAPDKSGLPSDRFSAERTGGSVSTLTIQRTQQEDSAVYLCASSLRAGAGANVLTFGAGSRLTVL.

The chain is built from TRBV11-3 and TRBJ2-1; possible D gene TRBD2, 7 bases. Germline V lookup: CDR1 SGHNT, CDR2 YENEEA. V was trimmed by 5 bases and J by 5 bases, leaving 13 bases between them. This CDR3 spans 14 amino acids. As DNA, the CDR3 is TGTGCCAGCAGCCCGGGGGGCAGCAACAATGAGCAGTTCTTC. It translates to CASSPGGSNNEQFF.

V and J are TRBV7-9 and TRBJ2-1; TRBD1 matches at 8 bases. V lost 8 bases and J lost 8; bases outside the gene matches: 11. Germline V gene lookup returns CDR1 SEHNR and CDR2 FQNEAQ (reference sequence). This CDR3 has 14 amino acids. The CDR3 sequence: CASQGAFQADEQFF. Here the CDR3 DNA reads TGTGCCAGCCAGGGGGCATTTCAGGCGGATGAGCAGTTCTTC.

The V call is TRBV15, the J call TRBJ2-5; D is ambiguous. The length of the CDR3 is 18 residues. V was cut by 1 base and J by 0 bases, with 18 bases left in between. CDR1 is LNHNV and CDR2 is YYDKDF in the germline V gene (reference sequence). DNA of the CDR3: TGTGCCACCAGCAGAGTTGTATACGGACGGCTTTACCAAGAGACCCAGTACTTC. It translates to CATSRVVYGRLYQETQYF.

This clone has more than one count but fewer than ten. V gene TRBV21-1 combines with J gene TRBJ1-2. TRBV21-1 is a pseudogene segment. The CDR3 length is 16 residues. Here the CDR3 DNA reads TGTGCCAGCAGCATTCCATCCAGGGAGCGCAACTATGGCTACACCTTC. It codes for CASSIPSRERNYGYTF.

The V gene is TRBV4-2, the J gene TRBJ1-2, with D perhaps TRBD1 (5 bases). The germline gives CDR1 LGHNA, CDR2 YNFKEQ. Trimming pared 5 bases from V and 6 bases from J, leaving 13 bases between. The CDR3 is 13 amino acids. In DNA form, the CDR3 reads TGTGCCAGCAGCGGGGAGTCAGGGAATGGCTACACCTTC. It codes for CASSGESGNGYTF.

This rearrangement joins TRBV19 to TRBJ2-2; 10 positions agree with TRBD1. This CDR3 has 15 residues. The J segment lost 6 bases and the V segment lost 4 bases, leaving 5 bases of the junction unmatched. CDR1 is LNHDA and CDR2 is SQIVND in the germline V gene (reference sequence). CDR3 in amino acids: CASSRRQGAAGELFF. CDR3 coding DNA: TGTGCCAGTAGTAGGAGACAGGGGGCCGCCGGGGAGCTGTTTTTT. Based on the CDR3 plus reference TRBV19 and TRBJ2-2, the full variable domain is DGGITQSPKYLFRKEGQNVTLSCEQNLNHDAMYWYRQDPGQGLRLIYYSQIVNDFQKGDIAEGYSVSREKKESFPLTVTSAQKNPTAFYLCASSRRQGAAGELFFGEGSRLTVL.

This clone has more than one count but fewer than ten. The gene calls are TRBV30 and TRBJ2-7; D ambiguous. The germline V gene has CDR1 GTSNPN and CDR2 SVGIG (reference sequence). The CDR3 sequence is 14 residues long. V was trimmed by 2 bases and J by 6 bases, leaving 17 bases between them. CDR3 sequence reads: CAWSLGGGSREQYF. The CDR3 coding sequence is TGTGCCTGGAGTTTGGGCGGTGGGTCTCGCGAGCAGTACTTC. Full variable domain (remainder filled in from reference TRBV30 and TRBJ2-7): SQTIHQWPATLVQPVGSPLSLECTVEGTSNPNLYWYRQAAGRGLQLLFYSVGIGQISSEVPQNLSASRPQDRQFILSSKKLLLSDSGFYLCAWSLGGGSREQYFGPGTRLTVT.